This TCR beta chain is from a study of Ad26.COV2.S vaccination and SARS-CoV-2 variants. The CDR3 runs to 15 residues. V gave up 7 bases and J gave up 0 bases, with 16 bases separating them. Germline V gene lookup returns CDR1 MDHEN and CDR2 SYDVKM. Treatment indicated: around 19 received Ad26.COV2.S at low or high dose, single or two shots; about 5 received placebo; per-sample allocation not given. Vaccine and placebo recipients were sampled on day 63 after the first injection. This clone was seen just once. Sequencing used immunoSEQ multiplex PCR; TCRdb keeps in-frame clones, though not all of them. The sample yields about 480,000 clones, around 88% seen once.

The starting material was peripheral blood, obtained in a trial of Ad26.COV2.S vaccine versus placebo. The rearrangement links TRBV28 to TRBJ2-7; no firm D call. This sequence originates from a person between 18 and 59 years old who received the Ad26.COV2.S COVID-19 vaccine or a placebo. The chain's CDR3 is CASKRWPGYSYEQYF. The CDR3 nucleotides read TGTGCCAGCAAAAGGTGGCCAGGTTACTCCTACGAGCAGTACTTC. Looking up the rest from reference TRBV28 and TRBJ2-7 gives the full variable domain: DVKVTQSSRYLVKRTGEKVFLECVQDMDHENMFWYRQDPGLGLRLIYFSYDVKMKEKGDIPEGYSVSREKKERFSLILESASTNQTSMYLCASKRWPGYSYEQYFGPGTRLTVT.